Listed here are 6 T cell receptor beta chains from one sample, sequenced in a study of long-term antiretroviral therapy in people with HIV. Investigators performed immunoSEQ version v3.0 at survey level. Profiled with immunoSEQ multiplex PCR; TCRdb holds only in-frame clones, not every one. The table includes some 21,000 clones, 65% to 85% detected once. Sequencing used unsorted PBMCs, obtained about 1.8 years before starting antiretroviral therapy. These receptors were collected from a woman aged 40 to 50 with HIV.

The chain has TRBV5-4 and TRBJ2-7, with a tentative D call TRBD1 (6 bases). The V and J ends lost 0 bases and 5 bases respectively, with 15 bases between them. This CDR3 has 15 amino acids. Per germline, CDR1 SGHNT and CDR2 YYREEE (reference sequence). The CDR3 loop reads CASSLEVTGTHEQYF. Written as DNA, the CDR3 is TGTGCCAGCAGCTTGGAGGTCACAGGGACCCACGAGCAGTACTTC.

V and J are TRBV27 and TRBJ2-6; D gene ambiguous. The V end lost 3 bases, the J end lost 0 bases, and 15 bases lay between the germline ends. This CDR3 comprises 18 residues. Germline assignment: CDR1 MNHEY and CDR2 SMNVEV (reference sequence). This chain's CDR3 is CASSLGSLFSSGANVLTF. The CDR3 nucleotides read TGTGCCAGCAGTTTGGGCTCTCTGTTTAGCTCTGGGGCCAACGTCCTGACTTTC.

The chain is built from TRBV5-1 and TRBJ2-2; 9 bases fit TRBD1. Germline assignment: CDR1 SGHRS and CDR2 YFSETQ. V was pared by 0 bases and J by 1 base, with 7 bases of the junction left unmatched. This CDR3 is 18 amino acids long. DNA of the CDR3: TGCGCCAGCAGCTTGGGGCCGTCGGGACAGGGGAACACCGGGGAGCTGTTTTTT. This sequence encodes CASSLGPSGQGNTGELFF.

This clone appeared a few times. The rearrangement joins TRBV27 to TRBJ2-5, with 9 nucleotides matching TRBD1. This CDR3 has 15 residues. With 0 bases clipped from V and 5 bases from J, the junction kept 4 bases outside the gene matches. Per germline, CDR1 MNHEY and CDR2 SMNVEV (reference sequence). CDR3 in DNA: TGTGCCAGCAGTTTATCGGGGACAGGGTTGGAGACCCAGTACTTC. Encoded protein: CASSLSGTGLETQYF.

This chain links TRBV7-8 with TRBJ1-5; D gene ambiguous. The V gene's germline CDR1 is SGHVS and CDR2 FQNEAQ. Trimming took off 1 base at V and 0 bases at J, with 1 base between the two ends. This CDR3 has 13 amino acids. CDR3 bases: TGTGCCAGCAGCTTAGATAGCAATCAGCCCCAGCATTTT. Protein: CASSLDSNQPQHF.

V and J are TRBV2 and TRBJ1-1, with D uncertain. Germline V gene lookup returns CDR1 SNHLY and CDR2 FYNNEI. V lost 4 bases to trimming and J lost 3 bases, with 12 bases between them. CDR3 size: 14 residues. CDR3 loop: CASSGAGRYTEAFF. CDR3 DNA: TGTGCCAGCAGTGGGGCAGGCCGCTACACTGAAGCTTTCTTT.